The 32 T cell receptor beta chains below all came from one sample that was sequenced in a study of regulatory T cells in long-lasting Graves disease. Construction of the TCR beta libraries employed iRepertoire HTBI primers in conjunction with Arm-PCR of CDR3 regions. TCRdb redid the calling of the multiplex PCR reads with MiXCR, one entry per CDR3 protein. The table has around 300,000 distinct CDR3 sequences, 22% seen once. The time point here: persistent/refractory GD, antithyroid drugs over 5 years with positive TRAb. After RNA was extracted from PBMCs, the TCR library was made from it. The sample here was peripheral blood mononuclear cells (PBMCs), taken when the disease was refractory, from a patient treated with antithyroid drugs. These TCRs come from a female donor with Graves disease.

There are many counts of this clonotype. The chain employs TRBV15 and TRBJ2-6; D gene ambiguous. Germline-derived CDR1 and CDR2 are LNHNV and YYDKDF (reference sequence). Trimming shortened V by 0 bases and J by 1 base, and 19 bases separated the two germline ends. This CDR3 region has 20 residues. This CDR3 reads CATSRDINRQTLSGANVLTF. Here the CDR3 DNA reads TGTGCCACCAGCAGAGATATTAACAGACAAACGTTGTCTGGGGCCAACGTCCTGACTTTC. Filled out from reference TRBV15 and TRBJ2-6, the complete variable domain reads DAMVIQNPRYQVTQFGKPVTLSCSQTLNHNVMYWYQQKSSQAPKLLFHYYDKDFNNEADTPDNFQSRRPNTSFCFLDIRSPGLGDTAMYLCATSRDINRQTLSGANVLTFGAGSRLTVL.

In this sample, this clonotype turned up a few times. The V call is TRBV5-8, the J call TRBJ2-7, with TRBD2 matching over 14 bases. The CDR3 spans 17 residues. The trim removed 0 bases at V and 6 bases at J, leaving 8 bases unmatched. CDR1 SGHTS and CDR2 YDEGEE come from the germline V gene. The CDR3 coding sequence is TGTGCCAGCAGCTTGGGACTAGCGGGAGGGCCCCCCAGCGAGCAGTACTTC. This gives the protein CASSLGLAGGPPSEQYF. The full variable domain, in which reference TRBV5-8 and TRBJ2-7 provide the parts outside the CDR3, is EAGVTQSPTHLIKTRGQQATLRCSPISGHTSVYWYQQALGLGLQFLLWYDEGEERNRGNFPPRFSGRQFPNYSSELNVNALELEDSALYLCASSLGLAGGPPSEQYFGPGTRLTVT.

This clonotype was counted many times. This chain connects TRBV3-1 to TRBJ2-7; D remains unclear. This CDR3 has 14 amino acids. Germline V gene sequence: CDR1 LGHDT, CDR2 YNNKEL (reference sequence). Trimming left V 0 bases short and J 3 bases short, with 9 bases between. The CDR3 here is CASSQDRFSYEQYF. CDR3 bases: TGTGCCAGCAGCCAAGACAGGTTCAGCTACGAGCAGTACTTC.

This clonotype has just a few counts. The chain recombines TRBV6-1 with TRBJ2-7; 8 bases match TRBD1. Trimming took 7 bases from V and 4 from J; bases not matched to a gene: 6. The germline V gene encodes CDR1 MNHNS and CDR2 SASEGT. The CDR3 consists of 13 residues. For the CDR3, the DNA is TGTGCCAGCAAATCGACAGGGGTGTACGAGCAGTACTTC. Translation: CASKSTGVYEQYF.

CDR3 bases: TGTGCCAGCAGGGGGGGGGACCGCGTGGGCGACACTGAAGCTTTCTTT. This encodes CASRGGDRVGDTEAFF. The rearrangement uses TRBV6-2 or TRBV6-3 and TRBJ1-1; TRBD1 is a possible D gene (5 bases). Between the trimmed V and J ends, which lost 6 bases and 3 bases, there was a span of 20 bases. CDR1 and CDR2 (germline): MNHEY, SVGEGT. The length of the CDR3 is 16 residues.

This clonotype was detected only once. The rearrangement links TRBV27 to TRBJ2-5; D perhaps matches TRBD1 (5 bases). Trimming removed 5 bases at V and 3 bases at J, with 13 bases between. The CDR3 has 14 residues. Germline V lookup: CDR1 MNHEY, CDR2 SMNVEV (reference sequence). CDR3 protein: CASSPRQWKETQYF. The CDR3, as DNA: TGTGCCAGCAGTCCACGACAGTGGAAAGAGACCCAGTACTTC.

The chain employs TRBV12-3 or TRBV12-4 and TRBJ2-2; D is perhaps TRBD2 (5 bases). Deletions cut 1 base from V and 3 bases from J, with 9 bases between. The CDR3 contains 15 residues. The CDR3 coding sequence is TGTGCCAGCAGTTTAGGAGGGTTGGACACCGGGGAGCTGTTTTTT. This codes for CASSLGGLDTGELFF.

This clonotype was seen ten or more times. V gene TRBV12-3 or TRBV12-4 combines with J gene TRBJ1-2; possibly TRBD1 for D (5 bases). The CDR3 extends over 13 amino acids. Trimming pared 5 bases from V and 4 bases from J, leaving 11 bases between. This CDR3 is CASSTPGAYGYTF. The CDR3 DNA follows: TGTGCCAGCAGTACCCCCGGGGCCTATGGCTACACCTTC.

In its sample, this clonotype was seen a few times. This chain uses TRBV24-1 with TRBJ2-7; the D gene is possibly TRBD2 (5 bases). From germline, CDR1 is KGHDR and CDR2 SFDVKD. V lost 4 bases and J 0 bases, leaving 24 bases between the germline ends. The CDR3 has 19 residues. In DNA, the CDR3 is TGTGCCACCAGTGAAATGCTGCGGGTGATGGATTGGAGCTCCTACGAGCAGTACTTC. It encodes CATSEMLRVMDWSSYEQYF.

DNA of the CDR3: TGTGCCAGCAGTGAGGGCTACGAGCAGTACGTC. Encoded protein: CASSEGYEQYV. The chain uses TRBV27 and TRBJ2-7, with D possibly being TRBD2 (5 bases). Trimming pared 5 bases from V and 3 bases from J, leaving 5 bases between. There are 11 residues in the CDR3. Germline V CDR1 and CDR2: MNHEY, SMNVEV (reference sequence).

This clonotype showed up just a few times. The chain uses TRBV7-9 and TRBJ1-1, with D unresolved. V lost 5 bases and J lost 4, with 26 bases in between. From germline, CDR1 is SEHNR and CDR2 FQNEAQ (reference sequence). This CDR3 comprises 18 residues. In nucleotides, the CDR3 is TGTGCCAGCAGCAGAACGTATAGAACAGCGAACGAGGGCACTGAAGCTTTCTTT. Its protein is CASSRTYRTANEGTEAFF. Full variable domain (rest looked up from reference TRBV7-9 and TRBJ1-1): DTGVSQNPRHKITKRGQNVTFRCDPISEHNRLYWYRQTLGQGPEFLTYFQNEAQLEKSRLLSDRFSAERPKGSFSTLEIQRTEQGDSAMYLCASSRTYRTANEGTEAFFGQGTRLTVV.

This clonotype showed up just a few times. The CDR3 DNA is TGCAGTGCAAGGACTAGCTACGAGCAGTACTTC. Translation gives CSARTSYEQYF. This chain links TRBV20-1 with TRBJ2-7; 7 nucleotides agree with TRBD2. CDR3 length equals 11 residues. The V segment lost 6 bases and the J segment 3 bases; nucleotides outside the gene matches: 2. The germline CDR1 and CDR2 sequences are DFQATT and SNEGSKA (reference sequence).

This clonotype was seen many times. This chain uses TRBV20-1 with TRBJ2-7; 11 positions match TRBD1. CDR1 DFQATT and CDR2 SNEGSKA come from the germline V gene (reference sequence). This CDR3 region has 14 residues. J gave up 2 bases and V 7 bases, and 7 bases lay outside the gene matches. As DNA, the CDR3 is TGCAGTGTTGACCGGACAGGGGGCCCCTACGAGCAGTACTTC. Protein: CSVDRTGGPYEQYF.

The chain joins TRBV6-1 to TRBJ1-4, with 12 nucleotides matching TRBD1. Trimming at V came to 1 base and at J to 7 bases, leaving 7 bases not matched to a gene. Germline CDR1 is MNHNS and CDR2 is SASEGT. This CDR3 is 17 amino acids long. The CDR3 DNA is TGTGCCAGCAGTGAAGACCGGGACAGGGGGCATCGTGAAAAACTGTTTTTT. It codes for CASSEDRDRGHREKLFF.

At least ten counts were recorded for this clonotype. The rearrangement uses TRBV6-2 or TRBV6-3 and TRBJ2-5, with no clear D. The germline CDR1 and CDR2 sequences are MNHEY and SVGEGT. Trimming cost V 5 bases and J 5 bases, with 12 bases left between them. The CDR3 is 13 amino acids. The CDR3 sequence is CASSGLFGETQYF. In DNA, the CDR3 is TGTGCCAGCAGTGGGTTGTTTGGGGAGACCCAGTACTTC.

This clonotype was recorded at least ten times. This sequence joins TRBV3-1 and TRBJ2-7; D is perhaps TRBD2 (5 bases). Per the germline V gene, CDR1 is LGHDT and CDR2 is YNNKEL (reference sequence). The CDR3 sequence is 14 residues long. Trimming took 4 bases from V and 1 from J, leaving 11 bases between them. The CDR3 protein is CASSPYGESYEQYF. CDR3 bases: TGTGCCAGCAGCCCATACGGGGAGTCCTACGAGCAGTACTTC.

The chain uses TRBV7-9 and TRBJ1-4; D call uncertain. Trimming left V 5 bases short and J 7 bases short, with 14 bases between. From germline, CDR1 is SEHNR and CDR2 FQNEAQ (reference sequence). This CDR3 has 14 residues. CDR3 DNA sequence: TGTGCCAGCAGCGCAACCGGGATTGGTGAAAAACTGTTTTTT. It specifies CASSATGIGEKLFF.

This clonotype was found many times. For the CDR3, the DNA is TGTGCCAGCAGTTTTCTAGGCGGGACAGGAGTTGGGTTGACTGAAGCTTTCTTT. It translates to CASSFLGGTGVGLTEAFF. V usage is TRBV28 and J usage is TRBJ1-1, with 8 bases fitting TRBD1. The CDR3 runs to 18 residues. Germline assignment: CDR1 MDHEN and CDR2 SYDVKM. V was clipped by 3 bases and J by 5 bases; unmatched bases: 17.

Ten or more counts support this clonotype. The chain is built from TRBV6-1 and TRBJ2-7; 10 bases are shared with TRBD2. Germline CDR1 is MNHNS and CDR2 is SASEGT. V was pared by 8 bases and J by 2 bases, with 9 bases of the junction left unmatched. The CDR3 has 15 amino acids. The CDR3, as DNA: TGTGCCAGCCTTGGGTGGACTAGCGGTCCCTACGAGCAGTACTTC. Amino acids: CASLGWTSGPYEQYF.

This clonotype appeared a few times. This sequence joins TRBV7-9 and TRBJ1-2; D gene uncertain. Trimming removed 1 base from V and 12 bases from J, with 12 bases in between. The CDR3 sequence is 12 residues long. Germline V gives CDR1 SEHNR, CDR2 FQNEAQ (reference sequence). CDR3 sequence (DNA): TGTGCCAGCAGCTTAGGTATGGAGGCTCACACCTTC. Its translation is CASSLGMEAHTF.

This clonotype was picked up a small number of times. This chain connects TRBV6-5 to TRBJ1-4, with TRBD1 identical over 7 bases. The CDR3 runs 15 residues. Germline CDR1 and CDR2: MNHEY and SVGAGI. The V and J ends lost 2 bases and 7 bases, in that order; junction bases with no gene match: 7. CDR3: CASSYAQGEGEKLFF. CDR3 bases: TGTGCCAGCAGTTACGCCCAGGGGGAGGGTGAAAAACTGTTTTTT.

The chain combines TRBV5-4 with TRBJ1-1, with TRBD1 as a possible D gene (5 bases). This CDR3 contains 13 residues. From germline, CDR1 is SGHNT and CDR2 YYREEE (reference sequence). The V gene lost 5 bases and the J gene lost 0 bases, with 8 bases spanning the gap. CDR3 loop: CASRGGVNTEAFF. The CDR3 coding sequence is TGTGCCAGCAGAGGAGGGGTGAACACTGAAGCTTTCTTT.

CDR3 region: CASSAQGRNQPQHF. In nucleotides, the CDR3 is TGTGCCAGCAGCGCACAGGGACGCAATCAGCCCCAGCATTTT. This chain links TRBV6-2 or TRBV6-3 with TRBJ1-5, with D perhaps matching TRBD1 (6 bases). Germline V gives CDR1 MNHEY, CDR2 SVGEGT. V was trimmed by 6 bases and J by 2 bases, leaving 11 bases between them. CDR3 length equals 14 residues.

This clonotype was counted once. The chain has TRBV5-1 and TRBJ1-1; D call uncertain. Germline loops: CDR1 SGHRS, CDR2 YFSETQ. V was pared by 0 bases and J by 4 bases, with 13 bases between. The CDR3 runs 15 residues. CDR3 region: CASSLEFSRSTEAFF. The DNA of the CDR3 is TGCGCCAGCAGCTTGGAATTTTCCAGAAGCACTGAAGCTTTCTTT.

This clonotype has at least ten counts. J is TRBJ2-7 and V is TRBV20-1; no clear D. Germline values: CDR1 DFQATT, CDR2 SNEGSKA (reference sequence). The CDR3 covers 11 residues. The V gene lost 5 bases and the J gene lost 5 bases, with 10 bases spanning the gap. The CDR3 DNA reads as TGCAGTGCTGCTGGGGTCCACGAGCAGTACTTC. It is translated as CSAAGVHEQYF.

The sample holds many counts of this clonotype. The chain employs TRBV28 and TRBJ1-2; D perhaps matches TRBD1 (5 bases). CDR1 MDHEN and CDR2 SYDVKM come from the germline V gene. The CDR3 runs 14 residues. V dropped 5 bases and J dropped 4 bases, with 14 bases sitting between them. The CDR3 sequence: CASSLGHGFYGYTF. DNA of the CDR3: TGTGCCAGCAGTCTAGGACATGGTTTCTATGGCTACACCTTC.

This sequence joins TRBV18 and TRBJ2-5, with 11 bases lining up with TRBD1. The CDR3 consists of 16 residues. Looked up from germline, CDR1 is KGHSH and CDR2 is LQKENI. Trimming took 5 bases from V and 5 from J; bases not matched to a gene: 10. The CDR3 reads CASSSNSDRGPETQYF. In nucleotides, the CDR3 is TGTGCCAGCTCATCTAATTCGGACAGGGGGCCGGAGACCCAGTACTTC.

This clonotype was picked up many times. This chain uses TRBV28 with TRBJ2-5; unclear D gene. The germline V gene encodes CDR1 MDHEN and CDR2 SYDVKM. The germline V and J ends were trimmed by 5 bases and 0 bases, with 13 bases remaining between them. The CDR3 contains 15 residues. This CDR3 is CASSALTAYQETQYF. CDR3 bases: TGTGCCAGCAGTGCCCTTACGGCGTACCAAGAGACCCAGTACTTC.

This clonotype was detected once. The V gene is TRBV4-2, the J gene TRBJ2-2; 8 positions agree with TRBD1. Trimming took 4 bases from V and 2 from J; bases not matched to a gene: 12. The CDR3 length is 18 residues. CDR1 and CDR2 (germline): LGHNA, YNFKEQ. This chain's CDR3 is CASSRDRDRRPNTGELFF. CDR3 coding DNA: TGTGCCAGCAGCCGAGATAGGGACAGGAGACCAAACACCGGGGAGCTGTTTTTT.

The V call is TRBV20-1, the J call TRBJ2-3, with 7 nucleotides matching TRBD2. Germline V gene lookup returns CDR1 DFQATT and CDR2 SNEGSKA (reference sequence). CDR3 length: 14 amino acids. Trimming removed 6 bases from V and 6 bases from J; junction bases left unmatched: 12. The CDR3 DNA sequence: TGCAGTGCCCATAGTGGACTAGACGATGATACGCAGTATTTT. Amino acids: CSAHSGLDDDTQYF.

This clonotype was picked up many times. CDR3 sequence: CASSYPGTGGPETQYF. Here the CDR3 DNA reads TGTGCCAGCAGCTACCCCGGGACAGGGGGCCCCGAGACCCAGTACTTC. The chain carries TRBV28 and TRBJ2-5; 12 bases are a match to TRBD1. The V gene end was trimmed by 6 bases and the J gene end by 5 bases; junction bases not matched to a gene: 10. Germline values: CDR1 MDHEN, CDR2 SYDVKM. CDR3 length: 16 residues.

The genes are TRBV27 and TRBJ2-1; 9 bases match TRBD1. The CDR3 runs to 15 residues. J gave up 4 bases and V 6 bases, and 7 bases lay outside the gene matches. Per germline, CDR1 MNHEY and CDR2 SMNVEV (reference sequence). The CDR3 region is CASRTYGTGYNEQFF. In DNA, the CDR3 is TGTGCCAGCAGAACCTACGGGACAGGGTACAATGAGCAGTTCTTC.